One sample yielded the 25 T cell receptor beta chains listed below, sequenced in a study of CD8+ T cells in alopecia areata. Sequencing used cDNA as its template, made by extracting RNA and reverse transcribing it. Profiled with immunoSEQ multiplex PCR; TCRdb holds only in-frame clones, not every one. Here the sample spans more than 200,000 clones, 66% being singletons. Regarding treatment: oral pan-JAK inhibitor, 5-10 mg twice daily. The starting material was CD4+ T cells sorted from blood, obtained between weeks 43 and 45, from a patient treated with tofacitinib. The receptors were gathered from a human donor with alopecia areata.

The rearrangement uses TRBV5-6 and TRBJ1-2; D possibly corresponds to TRBD1 (5 bases). V shed 1 base and J shed 6 bases, with 13 bases lying between them. The CDR3 is made up of 14 amino acids. Germline-derived CDR1 and CDR2 are SGHDT and YYEEEE. CDR3 DNA sequence: TGTGCCAGCAGCTTGAATCGGGGGGACGATGGCTACACCTTC. Translation: CASSLNRGDDGYTF.

The J gene is TRBJ2-3, the V gene TRBV5-8; tentatively, D is TRBD1 or TRBD2 (5 bases each). Trimming pared 5 bases from V and 2 bases from J, leaving 9 bases between. CDR1 is SGHTS and CDR2 is YDEGEE in the germline V gene. The CDR3 has 13 amino acids. The CDR3 reads CASRRDLTDTQYF. The CDR3 nucleotides are TGTGCCAGCAGAAGGGACCTCACAGATACGCAGTATTTT.

V and J are TRBV9 and TRBJ2-3; D may be TRBD1 or TRBD2 (6 bases each). CDR1 is SGDLS, CDR2 YYNGEE, per germline. Trimming pared 4 bases from V and 2 bases from J, leaving 17 bases between. CDR3 length equals 16 residues. The CDR3 loop is CASSPRGGWLTDTQYF. In DNA, the CDR3 is TGTGCCAGCAGCCCGAGAGGGGGGTGGCTCACAGATACGCAGTATTTT.

V and J are TRBV25-1 and TRBJ2-2, with TRBD1 matching 9 bases. This CDR3 has 16 amino acids. The germline V gene encodes CDR1 MGHDK and CDR2 SYGVNS. The junction had 8 bases not matched to a gene; V was cut back by 3 bases and J by 6 bases. CDR3 residues: CASSDDIYRGPGELFF. Written as DNA, the CDR3 is TGTGCCAGCAGTGATGATATTTACAGGGGGCCCGGGGAGCTGTTTTTT.

This clone occurred a few times. The chain carries TRBV7-2 and TRBJ2-7; D might be TRBD1 (6 bases). Germline CDR1 and CDR2: SGHTA and FQGNSA. The CDR3 has 14 amino acids. The germline V and J ends were trimmed by 2 bases and 1 base, with 9 bases remaining between them. The CDR3 bases are TGTGCCAGCAGCTTATCCAGGGGATCCTACGAGCAGTACTTC. Translation: CASSLSRGSYEQYF.

Comment on this clone: A much larger clone differs from this one at a single base, so this may be a read error. The J gene is TRBJ2-3, the V gene TRBV28; 12 bases are a match to TRBD2. The CDR3 contains 15 residues. The germline CDR1 and CDR2 sequences are MDHEN and SYDVKM. V gave up 6 bases and J gave up 1 base; unmatched junction bases: 2. This CDR3 reads CASRASGGGTDTQYF. In DNA form, the CDR3 reads TGTGCCAGCAGGGCTAGCGGGGGGGGCACAGATACGCAGTATTTT.

This clone has just a few counts. CDR3 in amino acids: CASSPTRRPANTQYF. CDR3 nucleotide sequence: TGTGCCAGCAGCCCCACCAGGAGACCCGCGAATACGCAGTATTTT. The chain links TRBV7-2 to TRBJ2-3; D unclear. V lost 5 bases and J lost 7, with 19 bases in between. This CDR3 spans 15 amino acids. Germline loops: CDR1 SGHTA, CDR2 FQGNSA.

V gene TRBV5-1 combines with J gene TRBJ2-3, with 7 bases lining up with TRBD2. Unmatched junction bases numbered 10, after V lost 1 base and J lost 2 bases. The length of the CDR3 is 17 residues. Germline CDR1 reads SGHRS; CDR2 reads YFSETQ. The CDR3: CASSLKSGGVLTDTQYF. CDR3 in DNA: TGCGCCAGCAGCTTGAAGTCGGGGGGAGTACTCACAGATACGCAGTATTTT.

The chain recombines TRBV23-1 with TRBJ1-2, with 8 bases aligning to TRBD1. TRBV23-1 is annotated as an ORF whose role is uncertain. The trim removed 6 bases at V and 0 bases at J, leaving 9 bases unmatched. This CDR3 is 16 amino acids long. In DNA form, the CDR3 reads TGCGCCAGCAGACCCGGACAGGGTGATACTAACTATGGCTACACCTTC. Translating it yields CASRPGQGDTNYGYTF.

In its sample, this clone was seen a few times. The DNA for the CDR3 is TGTGCCATCAGTGGACAGTCAAACAATGAGCAGTTCTTC. Protein product: CAISGQSNNEQFF. The chain links TRBV10-3 to TRBJ2-1; D might be TRBD1 (5 bases). The germline gives CDR1 ENHRY, CDR2 SYGVKD. CDR3 length: 13 amino acids. The V and J ends lost 4 bases and 5 bases respectively, with 9 bases between them.

The rearrangement joins TRBV2 to TRBJ2-5; perhaps TRBD1 as D (6 bases). The CDR3 sequence is 16 residues long. Between the trimmed V and J ends, which lost 2 bases and 3 bases, there was a span of 16 bases. Germline lookup yields CDR1 SNHLY and CDR2 FYNNEI. The CDR3: CASSETRRDTKETQYF. The CDR3 nucleotides read TGTGCCAGCAGTGAAACCCGCCGGGACACCAAAGAGACCCAGTACTTC.

CDR3 loop: CSGGDSPRNTF. The CDR3 DNA follows: TGCAGCGGCGGGGACAGCCCGAGGAATACCTTC. V gene TRBV29-1 combines with J gene TRBJ1-2; 7 bases match TRBD1. CDR3 length equals 11 residues. Germline CDR1 is SQVTM and CDR2 is ANQGSEA. After removal of 7 bases from V and 14 bases from J, the junction contained 13 bases not matched to a gene.

The V and J genes are TRBV13 and TRBJ2-7, with D perhaps TRBD1 or TRBD2 (5 bases each). V gave up 4 bases and J gave up 7 bases, with 14 bases separating them. Per germline, CDR1 PRHDT and CDR2 FYEKMQ (reference sequence). This CDR3 is 13 amino acids long. The CDR3 here is CASSYSGSGEQYF. The CDR3 DNA is TGTGCCAGCAGCTACTCAGGGTCGGGGGAGCAGTACTTC.

The V and J genes are TRBV4-3 and TRBJ2-3; 12 bases align to TRBD2. The CDR3 is made up of 15 amino acids. With 2 bases clipped from V and 8 bases from J, the junction kept 5 bases outside the gene matches. Germline V gene lookup returns CDR1 LGHNA and CDR2 YSLEER. CDR3 sequence: CASSQPTSGGGTQYF. CDR3 bases: TGCGCCAGCAGCCAACCGACTAGCGGGGGCGGTACGCAGTATTTT.

This clone was found a few times. This CDR3 is CASSPRGNNEQFF. CDR3 nucleotides: TGTGCCAGCTCACCACGAGGGAACAATGAGCAGTTCTTC. The chain joins TRBV18 to TRBJ2-1; a possible D gene is TRBD2 (5 bases). This CDR3 spans 13 amino acids. From germline, CDR1 is KGHSH and CDR2 LQKENI. The V gene lost 1 base and the J gene lost 5 bases, with 6 bases spanning the gap.

The CDR3 reads CASSPQGYTGELFF. CDR3 nucleotides: TGTGCCAGCTCACCACAGGGATACACCGGGGAGCTGTTTTTT. The chain combines TRBV18 with TRBJ2-2; no firm D call. V was shortened by 1 base and J by 3 bases, with 6 bases between the two germline ends. The CDR3 has 14 amino acids. Germline CDR1 reads KGHSH; CDR2 reads LQKENI.

The J gene is TRBJ2-6, the V gene TRBV2; tentatively, D is TRBD2 (5 bases). V was cut by 7 bases and J by 4 bases, with 17 bases left in between. The germline V gene has CDR1 SNHLY and CDR2 FYNNEI. The length of the CDR3 is 16 residues. CDR3 nucleotides: TGTGCCAGCACAGCCCGGGTGGGGAGCGGGGCCAACGTCCTGACTTTC. Amino acid sequence: CASTARVGSGANVLTF.

The gene calls are TRBV5-1 and TRBJ2-3, with 8 bases fitting TRBD1. Germline V gene data show CDR1 as SGHRS and CDR2 as YFSETQ. The V segment lost 0 bases and the J segment 3 bases; nucleotides outside the gene matches: 0. This CDR3 has 14 amino acids. The CDR3, as DNA: TGCGCCAGCAGCTTGGGGACAGGGACAGATACGCAGTATTTT. Amino acid sequence: CASSLGTGTDTQYF.

The rearrangement uses TRBV5-1 and TRBJ2-6; tentatively, D is TRBD1 or TRBD2 (5 bases each). Germline V gene data show CDR1 as SGHRS and CDR2 as YFSETQ. The V end was cut by 8 bases, the J end by 2 bases, with 11 bases between. This CDR3 region has 14 residues. The CDR3 is CASTGAPGANVLTF. CDR3 nucleotides: TGCGCCAGTACCGGGGCTCCTGGGGCCAACGTCCTGACTTTC. The whole variable domain, filled in from reference TRBV5-1 and TRBJ2-6, reads KAGVTQTPRYLIKTRGQQVTLSCSPISGHRSVSWYQQTPGQGLQFLFEYFSETQRNKGNFPGRFSGRQFSNSRSEMNVSTLELGDSALYLCASTGAPGANVLTFGAGSRLTVL.

This sequence joins TRBV7-8 and TRBJ2-1; 9 nucleotides match TRBD2. Germline lookup yields CDR1 SGHVS and CDR2 FQNEAQ. The V gene end was trimmed by 4 bases and the J gene end by 9 bases; junction bases not matched to a gene: 7. This CDR3 comprises 14 residues. The DNA of the CDR3 is TGTGCCAGCAGCTCCTCCGGGCGGGAGGGTGAGCAGTTCTTC. Translating it yields CASSSSGREGEQFF.

With regard to this clone: The sample holds other DNA sequences that translate to the same CDR3. The rearrangement uses TRBV11-2 and TRBJ2-7; D is undetermined. Trimming took 8 bases from V and 0 from J, leaving 11 bases between them. The CDR3 runs to 13 residues. Germline CDR1 SGHAT, CDR2 FQNNGV. CDR3 sequence reads: CASGRASSYEQYF. DNA for the CDR3: TGTGCCAGCGGTAGGGCCAGCTCCTACGAGCAGTACTTC.

The chain has TRBV30 and TRBJ2-5; D may be TRBD2 (5 bases). V gave up 7 bases and J gave up 7 bases, with 13 bases separating them. Germline CDR1 and CDR2: GTSNPN and SVGIG (reference sequence). The CDR3 covers 11 residues. The CDR3 protein is CASLRRGTQYF. The CDR3 DNA sequence: TGTGCCTCCTTACGACGGGGGACCCAGTACTTC.

This chain uses TRBV11-2 with TRBJ1-6, with 12 nucleotides matching TRBD1. The CDR3 contains 17 residues. Germline values: CDR1 SGHAT, CDR2 FQNNGV. V gave up 5 bases and J gave up 10 bases; unmatched junction bases: 12. This chain's CDR3 is CASSRKTGTGGGSPLHF. DNA for the CDR3: TGTGCCAGCAGCCGAAAAACCGGGACAGGGGGCGGATCACCCCTCCACTTT.

V usage is TRBV30 and J usage is TRBJ1-1; D is unclear. Trimming took 0 bases from V and 3 from J, leaving 11 bases between them. The CDR3 contains 14 residues. From germline, CDR1 is GTSNPN and CDR2 SVGIG (reference sequence). Here the CDR3 reads CAWSVFRTDTEAFF. The CDR3 region has the DNA TGTGCCTGGAGTGTTTTTCGGACCGACACTGAAGCTTTCTTT.

The V gene is TRBV30, the J gene TRBJ1-1; TRBD1 is a possible D gene (6 bases). V was trimmed by 0 bases and J by 4 bases, leaving 12 bases between them. Germline CDR1 GTSNPN, CDR2 SVGIG (reference sequence). The length of the CDR3 is 14 residues. CDR3 region: CAWSVQGGTTEAFF. DNA of the CDR3: TGTGCCTGGAGTGTACAAGGGGGGACCACTGAAGCTTTCTTT.